The T cell receptor beta chain described here comes from a study of cytomegalovirus exposure and HLA in healthy donors. The overall study: The roughly 700 first-cohort repertoires shared a platform with the roughly 110 validation repertoires, as reported in a later analysis.

The CDR3 has 15 residues. The germline V gene has CDR1 MGHDK and CDR2 SYGVNS. After removal of 3 bases from V and 10 bases from J, the junction contained 9 bases not matched to a gene. Study-wide points: According to the study, around 180 TCR beta chains were cytomegalovirus-associated. High sensitivity and specificity were reportedly achieved when the classifier diagnosed cytomegalovirus status.

As for this clone: Its target is not known.

Here immunoSEQ multiplex PCR was the method, and the copy in TCRdb shows in-frame clones only, minus some. The table shows 71,000 or so clones, with about 93% occurring only once. This TCR derives from a woman aged 18-35 years in good health and CMV-seronegative. Specimen: PBMCs. The chain couples TRBV25-1 to TRBJ1-4; 9 nucleotides line up with TRBD1. The CDR3 DNA follows: TGTGCCAGCAGTGATCCCGGGACAGGGTCCGGAAAACTGTTTTTT. Translating gives CASSDPGTGSGKLFF.